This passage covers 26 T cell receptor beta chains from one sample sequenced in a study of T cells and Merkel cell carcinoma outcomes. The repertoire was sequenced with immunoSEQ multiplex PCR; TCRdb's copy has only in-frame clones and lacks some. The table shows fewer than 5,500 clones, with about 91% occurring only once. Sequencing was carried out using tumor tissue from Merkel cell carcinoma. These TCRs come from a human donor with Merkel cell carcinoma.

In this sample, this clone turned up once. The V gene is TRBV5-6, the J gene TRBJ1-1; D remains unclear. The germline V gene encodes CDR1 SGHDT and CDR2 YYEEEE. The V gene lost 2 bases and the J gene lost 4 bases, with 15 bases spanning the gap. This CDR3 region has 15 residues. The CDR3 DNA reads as TGTGCCAGCAGCTTAGGACCAGGAAGAGCCACTGAAGCTTTCTTT. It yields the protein CASSLGPGRATEAFF. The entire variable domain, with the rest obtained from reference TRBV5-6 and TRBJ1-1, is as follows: DAGVTQSPTHLIKTRGQQVTLRCSPKSGHDTVSWYQQALGQGPQFIFQYYEEEERQRGNFPDRFSGHQFPNYSSELNVNALLLGDSALYLCASSLGPGRATEAFFGQGTRLTVV.

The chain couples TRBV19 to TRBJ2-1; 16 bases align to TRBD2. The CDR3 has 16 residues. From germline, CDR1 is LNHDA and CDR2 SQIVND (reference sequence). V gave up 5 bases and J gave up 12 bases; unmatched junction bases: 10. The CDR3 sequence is CASSRTGTSGRARQFF. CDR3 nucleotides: TGTGCCAGTAGTCGGACCGGGACTAGCGGGAGGGCCAGGCAGTTCTTC.

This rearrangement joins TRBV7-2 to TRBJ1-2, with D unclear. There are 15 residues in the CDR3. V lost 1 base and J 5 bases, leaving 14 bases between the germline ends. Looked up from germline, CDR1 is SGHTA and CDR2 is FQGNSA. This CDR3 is CASSLVGLQVYGYTF. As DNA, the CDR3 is TGTGCCAGCAGCTTAGTGGGTCTGCAGGTTTATGGCTACACCTTC. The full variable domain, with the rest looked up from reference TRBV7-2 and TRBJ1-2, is GAGVSQSPSNKVTEKGKDVELRCDPISGHTALYWYRQSLGQGLEFLIYFQGNSAPDKSGLPSDRFSAERTGGSVSTLTIQRTQQEDSAVYLCASSLVGLQVYGYTFGSGTRLTVV.

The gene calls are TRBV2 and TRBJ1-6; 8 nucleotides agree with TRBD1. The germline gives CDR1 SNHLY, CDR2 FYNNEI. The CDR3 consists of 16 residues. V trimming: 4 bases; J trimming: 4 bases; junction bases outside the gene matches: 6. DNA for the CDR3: TGTGCCAGCAGTGGTTCAGGGGGCTTTTATAATTCACCCCTCCACTTT. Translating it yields CASSGSGGFYNSPLHF. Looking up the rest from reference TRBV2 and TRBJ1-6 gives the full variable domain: EPEVTQTPSHQVTQMGQEVILRCVPISNHLYFYWYRQILGQKVEFLVSFYNNEISEKSEIFDDQFSVERPDGSNFTLKIRSTKLEDSAMYFCASSGSGGFYNSPLHFGNGTRLTVT.

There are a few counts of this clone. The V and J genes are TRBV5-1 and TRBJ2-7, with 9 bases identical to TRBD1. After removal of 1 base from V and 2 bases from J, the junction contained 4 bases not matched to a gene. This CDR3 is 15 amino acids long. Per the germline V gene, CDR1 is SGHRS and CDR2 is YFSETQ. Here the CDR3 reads CASSLLGQGPYEQYF. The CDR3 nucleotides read TGCGCCAGCAGCTTGTTGGGACAGGGTCCCTACGAGCAGTACTTC.

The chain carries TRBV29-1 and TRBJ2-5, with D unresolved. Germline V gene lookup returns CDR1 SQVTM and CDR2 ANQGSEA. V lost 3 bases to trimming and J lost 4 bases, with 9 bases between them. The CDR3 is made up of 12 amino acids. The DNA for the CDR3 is TGCAGCGTTGAGGCTAGGGCAGAGACCCAGTACTTC. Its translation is CSVEARAETQYF. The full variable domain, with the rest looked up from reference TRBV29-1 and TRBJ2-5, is SAVISQKPSRDICQRGTSLTIQCQVDSQVTMMFWYRQQPGQSLTLIATANQGSEATYESGFVIDKFPISRPNLTFSTLTVSNMSPEDSSIYLCSVEARAETQYFGPGTRLLVL.

CDR3 nucleotide sequence: TGTGCCAGCTCAAACCAACAGGGGACCAATTCACCCCTCCACTTT. Protein sequence: CASSNQQGTNSPLHF. V and J are TRBV18 and TRBJ1-6; TRBD1 matches 7 bases. Germline V CDR1 and CDR2: KGHSH, LQKENI. Trimming took 5 bases from V and 7 from J; bases not matched to a gene: 8. This CDR3 has 15 amino acids.

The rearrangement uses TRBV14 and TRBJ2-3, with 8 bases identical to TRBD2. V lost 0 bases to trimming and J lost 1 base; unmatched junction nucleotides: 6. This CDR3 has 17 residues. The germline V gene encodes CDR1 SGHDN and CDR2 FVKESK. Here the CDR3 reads CASSQDRGGGRTDTQYF. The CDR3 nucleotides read TGTGCCAGCAGCCAAGATCGCGGCGGGGGGCGCACAGATACGCAGTATTTT.

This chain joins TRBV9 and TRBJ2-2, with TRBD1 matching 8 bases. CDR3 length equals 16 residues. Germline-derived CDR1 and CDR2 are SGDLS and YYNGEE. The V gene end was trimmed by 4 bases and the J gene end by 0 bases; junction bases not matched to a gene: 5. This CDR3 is CASSFQGAANTGELFF. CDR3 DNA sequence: TGTGCCAGCAGCTTCCAGGGGGCGGCGAACACCGGGGAGCTGTTTTTT.

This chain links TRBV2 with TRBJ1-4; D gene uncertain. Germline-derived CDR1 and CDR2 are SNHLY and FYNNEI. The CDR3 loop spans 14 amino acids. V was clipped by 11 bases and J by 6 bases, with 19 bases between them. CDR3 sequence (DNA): TGTGCCTCTAAGAGGTACATTTTGGATGAAAAACTGTTTTTT. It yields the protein CASKRYILDEKLFF.

The CDR3 DNA follows: TGTGCCAGCAGCTCCGGGAGTCGGAGGAACACCGGGGAGCTGTTTTTT. Translation gives CASSSGSRRNTGELFF. This chain links TRBV13 with TRBJ2-2, with a tentative D call TRBD2 (6 bases). This CDR3 is 16 amino acids long. The V end lost 4 bases, the J end lost 1 base, and 13 bases lay between the germline ends. CDR1 and CDR2 from the germline V gene are PRHDT and FYEKMQ (reference sequence).

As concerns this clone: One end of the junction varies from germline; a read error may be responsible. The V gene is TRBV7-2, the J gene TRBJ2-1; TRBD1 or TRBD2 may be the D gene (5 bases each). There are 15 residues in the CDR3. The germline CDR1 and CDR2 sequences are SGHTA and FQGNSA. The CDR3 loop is CASSLERGSYNEQFF. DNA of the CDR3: TGTGCCAGCAGCTTAGAGAGGGGTTCCTACAATGAGCAATTCTTC.

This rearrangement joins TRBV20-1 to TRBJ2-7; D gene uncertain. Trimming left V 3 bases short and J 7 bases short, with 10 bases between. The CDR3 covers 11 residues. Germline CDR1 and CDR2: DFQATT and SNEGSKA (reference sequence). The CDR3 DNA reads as TGCAGTGCTAGCCGGTTAGGGGAGCAGTACTTC. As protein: CSASRLGEQYF.

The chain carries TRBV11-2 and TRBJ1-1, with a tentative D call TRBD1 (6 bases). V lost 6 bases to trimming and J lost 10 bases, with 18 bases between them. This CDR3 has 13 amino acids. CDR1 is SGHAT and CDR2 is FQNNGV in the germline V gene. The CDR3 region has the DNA TGTGCCAGCAGTCGCAACGGGGGGCTAGGAGCTTTCTTT. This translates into CASSRNGGLGAFF.

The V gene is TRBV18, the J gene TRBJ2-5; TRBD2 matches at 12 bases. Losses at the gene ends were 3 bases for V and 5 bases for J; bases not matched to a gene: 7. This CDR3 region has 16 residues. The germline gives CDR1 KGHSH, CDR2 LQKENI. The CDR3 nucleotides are TGTGCCAGCTCACCCAGACTAGCGGGAGATGGGGAGACCCAGTACTTC. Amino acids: CASSPRLAGDGETQYF.

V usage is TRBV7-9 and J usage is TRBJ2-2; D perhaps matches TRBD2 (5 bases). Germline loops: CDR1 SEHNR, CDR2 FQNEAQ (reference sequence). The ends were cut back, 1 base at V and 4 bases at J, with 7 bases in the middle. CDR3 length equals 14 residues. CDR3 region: CASSLGTATGELFF. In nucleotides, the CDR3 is TGTGCCAGCAGCTTAGGGACTGCCACCGGGGAGCTGTTTTTT.

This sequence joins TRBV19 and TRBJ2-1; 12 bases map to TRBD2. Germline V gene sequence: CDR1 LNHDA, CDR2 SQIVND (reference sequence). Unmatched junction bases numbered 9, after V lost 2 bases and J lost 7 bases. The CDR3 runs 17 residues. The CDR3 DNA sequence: TGTGCCAGTAGTATAAGACTAGCGGGAGTGTCGTGGAATGAGCAGTTCTTC. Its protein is CASSIRLAGVSWNEQFF.

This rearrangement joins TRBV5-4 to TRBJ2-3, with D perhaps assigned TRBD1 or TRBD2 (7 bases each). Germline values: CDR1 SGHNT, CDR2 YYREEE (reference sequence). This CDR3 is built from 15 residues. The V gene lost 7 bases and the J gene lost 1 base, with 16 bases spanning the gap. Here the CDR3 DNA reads TGTGCCAGCGGCCAGGGGGGGAAAGGCACAGATACGCAGTATTTT. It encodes CASGQGGKGTDTQYF.

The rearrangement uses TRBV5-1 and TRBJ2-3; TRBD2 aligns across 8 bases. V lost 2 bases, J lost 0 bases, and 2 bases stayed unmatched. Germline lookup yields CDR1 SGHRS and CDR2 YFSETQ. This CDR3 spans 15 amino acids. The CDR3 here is CASSFASGSTDTQYF. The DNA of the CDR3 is TGCGCCAGCAGCTTCGCTAGCGGGAGCACAGATACGCAGTATTTT.

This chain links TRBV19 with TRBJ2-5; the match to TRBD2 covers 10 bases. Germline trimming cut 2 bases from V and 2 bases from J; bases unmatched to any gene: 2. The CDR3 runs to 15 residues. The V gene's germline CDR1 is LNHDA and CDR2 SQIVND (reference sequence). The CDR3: CASSILAGDQETQYF. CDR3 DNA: TGTGCCAGTAGTATACTAGCGGGGGATCAAGAGACCCAGTACTTC.

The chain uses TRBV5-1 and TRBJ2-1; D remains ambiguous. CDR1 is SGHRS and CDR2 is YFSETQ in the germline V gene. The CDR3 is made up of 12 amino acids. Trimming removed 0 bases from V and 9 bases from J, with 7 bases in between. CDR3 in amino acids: CASSLGLGEQFF. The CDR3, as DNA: TGCGCCAGCAGCTTGGGACTTGGTGAGCAGTTCTTC.

The CDR3 DNA sequence: TGTGCCAGCAGTAGGGACTTACAAGAGACCCAGTACTTC. This codes for CASSRDLQETQYF. J is TRBJ2-5 and V is TRBV2, with D perhaps matching TRBD2 (6 bases). The germline V gene has CDR1 SNHLY and CDR2 FYNNEI. Trimming pared 5 bases from V and 2 bases from J, leaving 9 bases between. The CDR3 sequence is 13 residues long. Based on the CDR3 plus reference TRBV2 and TRBJ2-5, the full variable domain is EPEVTQTPSHQVTQMGQEVILRCVPISNHLYFYWYRQILGQKVEFLVSFYNNEISEKSEIFDDQFSVERPDGSNFTLKIRSTKLEDSAMYFCASSRDLQETQYFGPGTRLLVL.

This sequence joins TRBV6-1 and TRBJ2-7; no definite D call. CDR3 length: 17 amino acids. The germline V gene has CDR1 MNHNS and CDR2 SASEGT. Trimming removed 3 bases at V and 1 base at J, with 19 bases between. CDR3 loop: CASSERIGKDRSYEQYF. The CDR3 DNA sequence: TGTGCCAGCAGTGAGCGGATCGGAAAGGACCGTTCCTACGAGCAGTACTTC.

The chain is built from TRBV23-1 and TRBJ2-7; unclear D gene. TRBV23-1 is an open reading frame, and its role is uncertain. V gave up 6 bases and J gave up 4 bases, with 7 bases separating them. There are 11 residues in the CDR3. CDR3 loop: CASSQKYEQYF. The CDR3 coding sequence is TGCGCCAGCAGCCAAAAATACGAGCAGTACTTC.

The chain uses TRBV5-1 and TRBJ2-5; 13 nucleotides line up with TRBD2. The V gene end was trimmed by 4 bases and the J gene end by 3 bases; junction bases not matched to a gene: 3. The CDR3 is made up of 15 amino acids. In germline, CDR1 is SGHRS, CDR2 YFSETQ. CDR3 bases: TGCGCCAGCAGCCGGACTAGCGGGGGTGAAGAGACCCAGTACTTC. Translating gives CASSRTSGGEETQYF.

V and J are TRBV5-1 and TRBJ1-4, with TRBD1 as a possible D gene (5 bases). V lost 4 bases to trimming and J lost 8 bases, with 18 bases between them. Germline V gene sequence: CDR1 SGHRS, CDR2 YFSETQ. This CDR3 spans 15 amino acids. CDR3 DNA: TGCGCCAGCAGCCCACGGGCGGGGGAACAAGAAAAACTGTTTTTT. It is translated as CASSPRAGEQEKLFF.